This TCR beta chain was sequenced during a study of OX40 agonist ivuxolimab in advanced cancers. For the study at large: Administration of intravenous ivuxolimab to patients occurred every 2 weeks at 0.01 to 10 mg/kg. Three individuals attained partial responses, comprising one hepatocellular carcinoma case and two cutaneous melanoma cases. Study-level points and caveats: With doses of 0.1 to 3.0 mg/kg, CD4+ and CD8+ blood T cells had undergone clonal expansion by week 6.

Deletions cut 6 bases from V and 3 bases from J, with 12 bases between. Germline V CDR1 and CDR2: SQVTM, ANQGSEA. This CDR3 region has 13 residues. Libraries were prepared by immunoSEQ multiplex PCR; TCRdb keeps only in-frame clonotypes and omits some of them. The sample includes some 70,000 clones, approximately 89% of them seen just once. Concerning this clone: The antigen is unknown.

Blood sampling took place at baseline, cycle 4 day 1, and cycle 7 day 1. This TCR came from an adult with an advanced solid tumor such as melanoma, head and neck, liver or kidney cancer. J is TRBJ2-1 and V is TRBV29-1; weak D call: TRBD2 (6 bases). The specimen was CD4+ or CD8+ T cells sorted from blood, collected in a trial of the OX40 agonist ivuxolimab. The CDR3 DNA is TGCAGCGTCTCTAGCGCCGGCTACAATGAGCAGTTCTTC. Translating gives CSVSSAGYNEQFF.